The rows below give T cell receptor beta chains drawn from one sample of a study of control samples from healthy donors and cancer patients. Libraries were prepared by immunoSEQ multiplex PCR; TCRdb keeps only in-frame clonotypes and omits some of them. In the table there are 99,000 or so clones, around 80% of which are singletons. The sequenced material came from blood. The receptor source for this set is a man aged 55 to 70 in good health. Each CDR3 is given with its conserved first and last residue.

v_gene: TRBV29-1
CDR3aa: CSVAKSQGASYEQYF

v_gene: TRBV21-1
CDR3aa: CASSSKTSGLQETQYF

v_gene: TRBV7-2
CDR3aa: CASSSPQARYEQYF

v_gene: TRBV7-8
CDR3aa: CASSLGPSSGGLNYGYTF

v_gene: TRBV9
CDR3aa: CASRGQVRGGRSSYNSPLHF

v_gene: TRBV7-9
CDR3aa: CASSPRGGITDTQYF

v_gene: TRBV19
CDR3aa: CASSISLGPLYGYTF

v_gene: TRBV10-3
CDR3aa: CAISVASGEAFF

v_gene: TRBV2
CDR3aa: CASSDWGEPKGPF

v_gene: TRBV30
CDR3aa: CAWSLTGQYNSPLHF

v_gene: TRBV28
CDR3aa: CASSLHLAGLSYEQYF

v_gene: TRBV14
CDR3aa: CASSQGYRHNEQFF

v_gene: TRBV21-1
CDR3aa: CASSKFDSNQPQHF

v_gene: TRBV6-1
CDR3aa: CASSEGSITASPLHF

v_gene: TRBV28
CDR3aa: CASSPSGTGREQYF

v_gene: TRBV6-1
CDR3aa: CASSEYPPQASNRNYGYTF

v_gene: TRBV25-1
CDR3aa: CASILGTGGQDTQYF

v_gene: TRBV6-5
CDR3aa: CASGRDRETSPLHF

v_gene: TRBV5-1
CDR3aa: CASSARTGTNTGELFF

v_gene: TRBV24-1
CDR3aa: CATSDVPGQGFNEQFF

v_gene: TRBV5-1
CDR3aa: CASSGTGFYGYTF

v_gene: TRBV5-1
CDR3aa: CAIPDRALEPQHF

v_gene: TRBV27
CDR3aa: CASSKGGTKPSGANVLTF

v_gene: TRBV12-5
CDR3aa: CASGPDFSWDSPLHF

v_gene: TRBV3-1/TRBV3-2
CDR3aa: CASSQWGSETQYF

v_gene: TRBV19
CDR3aa: CASSAGRPGNYNQPQHF

v_gene: TRBV19
CDR3aa: CASSIRGAGEFNYGYTF

v_gene: TRBV24-1
CDR3aa: CATSDGLAEYNEQFF

v_gene: TRBV27
CDR3aa: CASSPTRKVFTGELFF

v_gene: TRBV28
CDR3aa: CASTISGVFNQPQHF

v_gene: TRBV24-1
CDR3aa: CATSDLRGEKLFF

v_gene: TRBV2
CDR3aa: CASSEATVGANTEAFF

v_gene: TRBV7-3
CDR3aa: CASSFRGADTQYF

v_gene: TRBV7-2
CDR3aa: CASSLGGAGTGELFF

v_gene: TRBV5-1
CDR3aa: CASSLGDGQAIYF

v_gene: TRBV6-5
CDR3aa: CASSYSGGSSGNTIYF

v_gene: TRBV6-4
CDR3aa: CASSKEVNTEAFF

v_gene: TRBV12-5
CDR3aa: CASGFGLDYNEQFF

v_gene: TRBV30
CDR3aa: CAWSVPGIQPQHF

v_gene: TRBV6-1
CDR3aa: CASSGPGQGANQPQHF

v_gene: TRBV7-4
CDR3aa: CASSFPVGGFGTTNEKLFF

v_gene: TRBV7-9
CDR3aa: CASSLIQREGPAQYF

v_gene: TRBV6-4
CDR3aa: CASSDSMGGRDGYTF

v_gene: TRBV2
CDR3aa: CASSESRRAYGYTF

v_gene: TRBV5-6
CDR3aa: CASSLGDQPQHF

v_gene: TRBV24-1
CDR3aa: CATSDDGQGGELFF

v_gene: TRBV28
CDR3aa: CASRTGAMTLYNEQFF

v_gene: TRBV10-3
CDR3aa: CAISESGGGGSPLHF

v_gene: TRBV11-1
CDR3aa: CASSLTGVNTEAFF

v_gene: TRBV7-8
CDR3aa: CASSPRGASGYTF

v_gene: TRBV2
CDR3aa: CASQGALGELFF